This T cell receptor beta chain was documented in a study of cytomegalovirus exposure and HLA in healthy donors. Assay: immunoSEQ multiplex PCR; the TCRdb copy retains only in-frame clones and omits some. The sample gives over 200,000 clones, 80% to 85% of which show up once; 11% to 15% is in the top ten. The V gene's germline CDR1 is MNHEY and CDR2 SMNVEV (reference sequence). This CDR3 spans 15 amino acids. Deletions cut 6 bases from V and 1 base from J, with 15 bases between. The chain links TRBV27 to TRBJ1-2; a possible D gene is TRBD1 (5 bases). The sample taken for sequencing was PBMCs. The receptor was isolated from a woman aged 25 to 39 in good health and CMV-seropositive. The CDR3 DNA reads as TGTGCCAGCAGCCCCTCACAGGCACTTAACTATGGCTACACCTTC. Translating it yields CASSPSQALNYGYTF.